This T cell receptor (beta chain) is from a study of human T cells and chemical hapten exposure. The study's findings and limits: Controls formed significantly fewer large CDR3 similarity clusters than expanded TCRs did.

Trimming cost V 4 bases and J 6 bases, with 21 bases left between them. The V gene's germline CDR1 is DFQATT and CDR2 SNEGSKA (reference sequence). The CDR3 spans 15 residues. TCRdb recomputed calls from the RACE reads with MiXCR, one row per CDR3 protein. The table includes around 99,000 distinct CDR3 sequences, 12% detected once. Time point noted: patch test 1, 2 weeks after DPC sensitization. Treatment indicated: therapeutic diphenylcyclopropenone sensitization with weekly scalp DPC. Each patch test followed a blood draw. Concerning this clonotype itself: Its specificity is unknown.

This specimen consisted of whole blood, obtained in connection with sensitization to the hapten diphenylcyclopropenone (DPC). The clonotype was recovered from a woman in her thirties or forties with alopecia areata. Some clones in this sample may be carry-over from other donors' samples. The rearrangement joins TRBV20-1 to TRBJ2-5; D perhaps matches TRBD2 (5 bases). CDR3 nucleotide sequence: TGCAGTGCTACGCTAGGTGGGAGTACCTTGAAGACCCAGTACTTC. It yields the protein CSATLGGSTLKTQYF.